The rows below give T cell receptor beta chains drawn from one sample of a study of blood T cells in healthy people across ages. TCRdb processed the 5' RACE reads anew with MiXCR; each CDR3 protein has one entry. Of about 1.4 million distinct CDR3 sequences listed, 45% to 70% are singletons. The material sequenced was blood. These TCRs come from a man aged 18 to 29 in good health. CDR3s include the opening cysteine and the closing phenylalanine or tryptophan. D genes are given only for firm matches. Not every row has a clone size; where given, it reads once, few, many or a size class.

d_gene: .; v_gene: TRBV4-1; abundance: .; j_gene: TRBJ1-2; len: 16; CDR3nt: TGCGCCAGCAGCCAAGAGGTAGCACAGTTATTCTATGGCTACACCTTC; CDR3aa: CASSQEVAQLFYGYTF
d_gene: .; v_gene: TRBV27; abundance: .; j_gene: TRBJ2-6; len: 16; CDR3nt: TGTGCCAGCAGTTCCGGAGGGGGCTCTGGGGCCAACGTCCTGACTTTC; CDR3aa: CASSSGGGSGANVLTF
d_gene: TRBD2; v_gene: TRBV5-1; abundance: .; j_gene: TRBJ2-5; len: 16; CDR3nt: TGCGCCAGCAGCTTGGAACGGGGGGGTTCCAGGGAGACCCAGTACTTC; CDR3aa: CASSLERGGSRETQYF
d_gene: TRBD1; v_gene: TRBV20-1; abundance: .; j_gene: TRBJ2-2; len: 16; CDR3nt: TGCAGTGCTACCGGGACAGGGGTGGAAGTTAGCGGGGAGCTGTTTTTT; CDR3aa: CSATGTGVEVSGELFF
d_gene: .; v_gene: TRBV20-1; abundance: few; j_gene: TRBJ2-7; len: 10; CDR3nt: TGCAGTGGGGTAAACTACGAGCAGTACTTC; CDR3aa: CSGVNYEQYF
d_gene: .; v_gene: TRBV2; abundance: .; j_gene: TRBJ2-7; len: 15; CDR3nt: TGTGCCAGCAGTGAAATCGTCGCGGCCTCCTACGAGCAGTACTTC; CDR3aa: CASSEIVAASYEQYF
d_gene: .; v_gene: TRBV7-2; abundance: .; j_gene: TRBJ1-1; len: 16; CDR3nt: TGTGCCAGCAGCTTTCACGAGGGAGGAGGTTTGGCTGAAGCTTTCTTT; CDR3aa: CASSFHEGGGLAEAFF
d_gene: TRBD2; v_gene: TRBV4-1; abundance: .; j_gene: TRBJ2-5; len: 15; CDR3nt: TGCGCCAGCAGCCAACTAGCGGGAGCTTTGGAGACCCAGTACTTC; CDR3aa: CASSQLAGALETQYF
d_gene: .; v_gene: TRBV6-6; abundance: few; j_gene: TRBJ2-5; len: 14; CDR3nt: TGTGCCAGCACCGGGTCGGGAGTTATAGAGACCCAGTACTTC; CDR3aa: CASTGSGVIETQYF
d_gene: .; v_gene: TRBV20-1; abundance: .; j_gene: TRBJ2-2; len: 16; CDR3nt: TGCAGTGCTAGAGATGGAGGGGAGTTGAACACCGGGGAGCTGTTTTTT; CDR3aa: CSARDGGELNTGELFF
d_gene: TRBD1; v_gene: TRBV12-3/TRBV12-4; abundance: .; j_gene: TRBJ1-2; len: 14; CDR3nt: TGTGCCAGCAGTCGCGGGACAGGGAACTATGGCTACACCTTC; CDR3aa: CASSRGTGNYGYTF
d_gene: TRBD1; v_gene: TRBV5-1; abundance: many; j_gene: TRBJ1-2; len: 14; CDR3nt: TGTGCCAGCAGCAGGACAGGGGGGGACTATGGCTACACCTTC; CDR3aa: CASSRTGGDYGYTF
d_gene: .; v_gene: TRBV3-1; abundance: few; j_gene: TRBJ2-7; len: 13; CDR3nt: TGTGCCAGCAGCGATTCAGGGGTGTACGAGCAGTACTTC; CDR3aa: CASSDSGVYEQYF
d_gene: .; v_gene: TRBV5-1; abundance: .; j_gene: TRBJ1-1; len: 15; CDR3nt: TGCGCCAGCAGCTTGGGTGGAGACATGAACACTGAAGCTTTCTTT; CDR3aa: CASSLGGDMNTEAFF
d_gene: TRBD2; v_gene: TRBV29-1; abundance: .; j_gene: TRBJ2-1; len: 14; CDR3nt: TGCAGCGTCCTTAGCGGGAGAGCTAACAATGAGCAGTTCTTC; CDR3aa: CSVLSGRANNEQFF
d_gene: .; v_gene: TRBV28; abundance: .; j_gene: TRBJ1-5; len: 12; CDR3nt: TGTGCCAGCAGTTTCCCCTTTCGGCCCCAGCATTTT; CDR3aa: CASSFPFRPQHF
d_gene: .; v_gene: TRBV12-3/TRBV12-4; abundance: .; j_gene: TRBJ2-5; len: 15; CDR3nt: TGTGCCAGCAGTCGCTCCGGGCCCTCCGCAGAGACCCAGTACTTC; CDR3aa: CASSRSGPSAETQYF
d_gene: TRBD1; v_gene: TRBV11-2; abundance: .; j_gene: TRBJ2-7; len: 15; CDR3nt: TGTGCCAGCAGCTTAGGGAGACAGGGGGGGTACGAGCAGTACTTC; CDR3aa: CASSLGRQGGYEQYF
d_gene: .; v_gene: TRBV20-1; abundance: .; j_gene: TRBJ1-2; len: 14; CDR3nt: TGCAGTGCCGGGGGGAAGGGACGGAACTATGGCTACACCTTC; CDR3aa: CSAGGKGRNYGYTF
d_gene: TRBD1; v_gene: TRBV5-1; abundance: .; j_gene: TRBJ2-7; len: 12; CDR3nt: TGCGCCTGCCGGGACAGCTCCTACGAGCAGTACTTC; CDR3aa: CACRDSSYEQYF
d_gene: .; v_gene: TRBV28; abundance: .; j_gene: TRBJ2-7; len: 15; CDR3nt: TGTGCCAGCACCCGAGGGAGATCGGTGGCCTACGAGCAGTACTTC; CDR3aa: CASTRGRSVAYEQYF
d_gene: .; v_gene: TRBV5-4; abundance: .; j_gene: TRBJ2-1; len: 12; CDR3nt: TGTGCCAGCAGCTCCGGTGGGGTTGAGCAGTTCTTC; CDR3aa: CASSSGGVEQFF
d_gene: .; v_gene: TRBV28; abundance: .; j_gene: TRBJ1-6; len: 13; CDR3nt: TGTGCCAGCTCGTGGTATGTCGGTTCACCCCTCCACTTT; CDR3aa: CASSWYVGSPLHF
d_gene: TRBD2; v_gene: TRBV4-2; abundance: .; j_gene: TRBJ2-7; len: 17; CDR3nt: TGTGCCAGCAGCCAAGAGGCTAGCGGCCCCACAACCTACGAGCAGTACTTC; CDR3aa: CASSQEASGPTTYEQYF
d_gene: TRBD1; v_gene: TRBV13; abundance: .; j_gene: TRBJ2-7; len: 15; CDR3nt: TGTGCCAGCAGTTCAATTGACAGGGGGCGGAACGAGCAGTACTTC; CDR3aa: CASSSIDRGRNEQYF
d_gene: .; v_gene: TRBV2; abundance: .; j_gene: TRBJ2-3; len: 16; CDR3nt: TGTGCCAGCAGCGTCGAGTCGGGCCCGAGCACAGATACGCAGTATTTT; CDR3aa: CASSVESGPSTDTQYF
d_gene: .; v_gene: TRBV3-1; abundance: once; j_gene: TRBJ1-2; len: 17; CDR3nt: TGTGCCAGCAGCACATCGTGGTTTTCAGACAACGAATATGGCTGCACCTTC; CDR3aa: CASSTSWFSDNEYGCTF
d_gene: TRBD1; v_gene: TRBV28; abundance: few; j_gene: TRBJ2-3; len: 15; CDR3nt: TGTGCCAGCAGCCCAGGGACAGAAGTCACAGATACGCAGTATTTT; CDR3aa: CASSPGTEVTDTQYF
d_gene: .; v_gene: TRBV10-3; abundance: few; j_gene: TRBJ2-7; len: 14; CDR3nt: TGTGCCATCAGTGTACCGGGAAGGGGGGTTGAGCAGTACTTC; CDR3aa: CAISVPGRGVEQYF
d_gene: TRBD1; v_gene: TRBV2; abundance: .; j_gene: TRBJ2-3; len: 17; CDR3nt: TGTGCCAGCAGTTCCCCCGGGACAGGGGGAGCCACAGATACGCAGTATTTT; CDR3aa: CASSSPGTGGATDTQYF
d_gene: TRBD2; v_gene: TRBV29-1; abundance: .; j_gene: TRBJ2-1; len: 17; CDR3nt: TGCAGCGTTGAGTCCGCCCAGACTAGCGGGGTTAAGGATGAGCAGTTCTTC; CDR3aa: CSVESAQTSGVKDEQFF
d_gene: TRBD2; v_gene: TRBV7-9; abundance: .; j_gene: TRBJ2-7; len: 16; CDR3nt: TGTGCCAGCAGCTCCGGGGGGGGCTACGTTACCTACGAGCAGTACTTC; CDR3aa: CASSSGGGYVTYEQYF
d_gene: .; v_gene: TRBV24-1; abundance: .; j_gene: TRBJ2-7; len: 15; CDR3nt: TGTGCCACCACGATATCAGGGGAGGTGATCTACGAGCAGTACTTC; CDR3aa: CATTISGEVIYEQYF
d_gene: .; v_gene: TRBV27; abundance: .; j_gene: TRBJ2-2; len: 16; CDR3nt: TGTGCCAGCAGTTTACCCGCGACAGGGAACACCGGGGAGCTGTTTTTT; CDR3aa: CASSLPATGNTGELFF
d_gene: .; v_gene: TRBV4-1; abundance: .; j_gene: TRBJ2-3; len: 13; CDR3nt: TGCGCCAGCAGCCAAGAAAGTTCAGATACGCAGTATTTT; CDR3aa: CASSQESSDTQYF
d_gene: TRBD1; v_gene: TRBV7-2; abundance: .; j_gene: TRBJ2-7; len: 16; CDR3nt: TGTGCCAGCAGCCCCAGAGTGGCCAGGGGGCTCTACGAGCAGTACTTC; CDR3aa: CASSPRVARGLYEQYF
d_gene: .; v_gene: TRBV28; abundance: .; j_gene: TRBJ2-7; len: 14; CDR3nt: TGTGCCAGCAGTTTTACAGGTGGCTACTACGAGCAGTACTTC; CDR3aa: CASSFTGGYYEQYF
d_gene: TRBD2; v_gene: TRBV28; abundance: .; j_gene: TRBJ2-7; len: 15; CDR3nt: TGTGCCAGCAGTTTGCCGACTAGCGGGGGGTACGAGCAGTACTTC; CDR3aa: CASSLPTSGGYEQYF
d_gene: .; v_gene: TRBV7-6; abundance: .; j_gene: TRBJ1-4; len: 14; CDR3nt: TGTGCCAGCAGCTTAGAAGGGATTCATGAAAAACTGTTTTTT; CDR3aa: CASSLEGIHEKLFF
d_gene: .; v_gene: TRBV29-1; abundance: .; j_gene: TRBJ2-5; len: 12; CDR3nt: TGCAGCGTGATCTACGCGGGAGAGACCCAGTACTTC; CDR3aa: CSVIYAGETQYF
d_gene: TRBD2; v_gene: TRBV7-2; abundance: .; j_gene: TRBJ2-5; len: 17; CDR3nt: TGTGCCAGCAGCTTCCCGGGGACTAGCGGGGGGGAAGAGACCCAGTACTTC; CDR3aa: CASSFPGTSGGEETQYF